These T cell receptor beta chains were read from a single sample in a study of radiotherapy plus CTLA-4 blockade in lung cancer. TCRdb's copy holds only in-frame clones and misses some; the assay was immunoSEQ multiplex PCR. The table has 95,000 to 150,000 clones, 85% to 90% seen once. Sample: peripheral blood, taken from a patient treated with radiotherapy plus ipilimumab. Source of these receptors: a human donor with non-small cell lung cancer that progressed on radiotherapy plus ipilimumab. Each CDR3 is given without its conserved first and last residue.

cdr3_aa: ASSSGPNTGELF
v_call: TRBV19
j_call: TRBJ2-2

cdr3_aa: ASSSTNTYEQY
v_call: TRBV6-5
j_call: TRBJ2-7

cdr3_aa: ASSTLGEETQY
v_call: TRBV9
j_call: TRBJ2-5

cdr3_aa: ASSLGMGYEQY
v_call: TRBV7-6
j_call: TRBJ2-7

cdr3_aa: ASRSLSSGANVLT
v_call: TRBV19
j_call: TRBJ2-6

cdr3_aa: ASSPWHRGNEKLF
v_call: TRBV6-5
j_call: TRBJ1-4

cdr3_aa: ASTPGTGKTEAF
v_call: TRBV27
j_call: TRBJ1-1

cdr3_aa: ASSRDLSQETQY
v_call: TRBV2
j_call: TRBJ2-5

cdr3_aa: ATSRFPTQGDRGYT
v_call: TRBV15
j_call: TRBJ1-2

cdr3_aa: ASSGPTGGEQF
v_call: TRBV6-1
j_call: TRBJ2-1

cdr3_aa: SVGDGLGQPQH
v_call: TRBV29-1
j_call: TRBJ1-5

cdr3_aa: ASSLDRDPQPQH
v_call: TRBV7-9
j_call: TRBJ1-5

cdr3_aa: ASSEPFATNEKLF
v_call: TRBV6-6
j_call: TRBJ1-4

cdr3_aa: ASSRGNEAF
v_call: TRBV7-8
j_call: TRBJ1-1

cdr3_aa: ASSRVLGGRGVQY
v_call: TRBV7-2
j_call: TRBJ2-4

cdr3_aa: ASSESQETQY
v_call: TRBV2
j_call: TRBJ2-5

cdr3_aa: ASSAPGPRDEQF
v_call: TRBV9
j_call: TRBJ2-1

cdr3_aa: ASSSHNEQF
v_call: TRBV11-2
j_call: TRBJ2-1

cdr3_aa: ASSESIGTYTDTQY
v_call: TRBV25-1
j_call: TRBJ2-3

cdr3_aa: ASSATNNEQF
v_call: TRBV9
j_call: TRBJ2-1

cdr3_aa: ASSPEERTGELF
v_call: TRBV6-6
j_call: TRBJ2-2

cdr3_aa: ASSLVPDYGYT
v_call: TRBV5-1
j_call: TRBJ1-2

cdr3_aa: ASSQEVAEGTDTQY
v_call: TRBV4-2
j_call: TRBJ2-3

cdr3_aa: ASAETGFGVTQY
v_call: TRBV2
j_call: TRBJ2-3

cdr3_aa: ASSTLQGLAGANEQF
v_call: TRBV18
j_call: TRBJ2-1

cdr3_aa: ASRAGNEQY
v_call: TRBV2
j_call: TRBJ2-7